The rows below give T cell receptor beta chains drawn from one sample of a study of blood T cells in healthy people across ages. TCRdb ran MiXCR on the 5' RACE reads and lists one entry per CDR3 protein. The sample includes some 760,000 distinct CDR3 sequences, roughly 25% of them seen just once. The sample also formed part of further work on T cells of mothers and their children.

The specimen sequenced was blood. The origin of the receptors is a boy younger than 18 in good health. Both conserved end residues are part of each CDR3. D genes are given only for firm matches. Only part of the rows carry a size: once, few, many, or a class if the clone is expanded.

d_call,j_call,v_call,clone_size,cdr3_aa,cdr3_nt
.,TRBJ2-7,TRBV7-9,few,CASSPRSGAYEQYF,TGTGCCAGCAGCCCACGGTCCGGGGCCTACGAGCAGTACTTC
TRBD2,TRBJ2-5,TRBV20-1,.,CSAVDTSGGPQETQYF,TGCAGTGCTGTCGATACTAGCGGGGGGCCCCAAGAGACCCAGTACTTC
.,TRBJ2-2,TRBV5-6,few,CASSPKDRRNTGELFF,TGTGCCAGCAGCCCGAAAGACAGACGGAACACCGGGGAGCTGTTTTTT
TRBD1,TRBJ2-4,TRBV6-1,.,CASRGRTGPNLAKNIQYF,TGTGCCAGCAGGGGGAGGACAGGGCCTAATCTAGCCAAAAACATTCAGTACTTC
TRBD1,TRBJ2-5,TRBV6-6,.,CASRTGTGGKTQYF,TGTGCCAGCAGAACCGGGACAGGGGGCAAGACCCAGTACTTC
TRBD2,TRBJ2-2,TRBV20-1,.,CLAGGLTGELFF,TGCTTAGCGGGGGGCCTCACCGGGGAGCTGTTTTTT
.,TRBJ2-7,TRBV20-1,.,CSARRGGDEQYF,TGCAGTGCTCGGCGGGGTGGGGACGAGCAGTACTTC
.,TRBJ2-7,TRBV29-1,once,CSVDDGISYEQYF,TGCAGCGTTGACGACGGGATCTCCTACGAGCAGTACTTC
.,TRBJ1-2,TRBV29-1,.,CSVGGDIGLYGYTF,TGCAGCGTTGGAGGGGATATCGGTCTCTATGGCTACACCTTC
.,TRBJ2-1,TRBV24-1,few,CATSDPRAGVRYNEQFF,TGTGCCACCAGTGACCCTAGAGCGGGCGTGCGCTACAATGAGCAGTTCTTC
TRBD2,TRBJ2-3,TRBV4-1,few,CASSPSEWGGTDTQYF,TGCGCCAGCAGCCCTTCCGAGTGGGGAGGGACAGATACGCAGTATTTT
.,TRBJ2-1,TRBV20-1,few,CSASNLGGSYNEQFF,TGCAGTGCTAGCAACCTGGGGGGTTCCTACAATGAGCAGTTCTTC
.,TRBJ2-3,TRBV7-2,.,CASSLVMSGDTQYF,TGTGCCAGCAGCTTAGTAATGTCCGGAGATACGCAGTATTTT
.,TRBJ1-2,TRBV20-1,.,CSARGQGNYGYTF,TGCAGTGCTAGGGGGCAGGGGAACTATGGCTACACCTTC
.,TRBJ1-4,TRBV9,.,CASSVAGAGEKLFF,TGTGCCAGCAGCGTAGCCGGGGCAGGTGAAAAACTGTTTTTT
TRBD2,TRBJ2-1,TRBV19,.,CVSSIAPSGSYNEQFF,TGTGTCAGTAGCATAGCCCCTAGCGGTTCCTACAATGAGCAGTTCTTC
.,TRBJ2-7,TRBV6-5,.,CASSPGWGYEQYF,TGTGCCAGCAGTCCCGGGTGGGGATACGAGCAGTACTTC
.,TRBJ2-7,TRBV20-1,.,CNARDRGRGIYEQYF,TGCAATGCTAGAGATCGGGGCAGGGGTATATACGAGCAGTACTTC
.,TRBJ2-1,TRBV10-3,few,CAISESSGSWVYNEQFF,TGTGCCATCAGTGAGTCGTCCGGGTCCTGGGTCTACAATGAGCAGTTCTTC
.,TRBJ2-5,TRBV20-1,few,CSAGQTGRETQYF,TGCAGTGCTGGCCAGACAGGGAGGGAGACCCAGTACTTC
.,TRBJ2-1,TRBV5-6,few,CASSHTRNRDKRYNEQFF,TGTGCCAGCAGCCACACAAGAAACCGGGACAAGCGTTACAATGAGCAGTTCTTC
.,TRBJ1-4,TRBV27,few,CASKPQGQGEKLFF,TGTGCCAGCAAACCCCAGGGGCAGGGTGAAAAACTGTTTTTT
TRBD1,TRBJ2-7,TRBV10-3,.,CAISMTGGGDEQYF,TGTGCCATCAGTATGACAGGGGGGGGCGACGAGCAGTACTTC
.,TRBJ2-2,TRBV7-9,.,CASSSRTGLNTGGLFF,TGTGCCAGCAGCTCCCGGACAGGTCTGAACACCGGGGGGCTGTTTTTT
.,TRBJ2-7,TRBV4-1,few,CASSQVRTPRKYEQYF,TGCGCCAGCAGCCAAGTGCGGACGCCCCGTAAGTACGAGCAGTACTTC
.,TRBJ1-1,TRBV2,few,CASSLRSPPGRETEAFF,TGTGCCAGCAGTCTTCGTAGCCCCCCTGGCAGGGAAACTGAAGCTTTCTTT
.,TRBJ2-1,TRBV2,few,CASSDRTPTNEQFF,TGTGCCAGCAGTGACAGGACCCCAACCAATGAGCAGTTCTTC
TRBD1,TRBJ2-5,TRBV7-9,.,CASSPGQSQETQYF,TGTGCCAGCAGCCCGGGACAGTCCCAAGAGACCCAGTACTTC
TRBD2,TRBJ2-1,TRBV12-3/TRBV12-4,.,CASRWGTSGSSNEQFF,TGTGCCAGCAGATGGGGGACTAGCGGGAGTTCGAATGAGCAGTTCTTC
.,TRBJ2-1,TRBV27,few,CASSLEGTWGNEQFF,TGTGCCAGCAGTTTAGAGGGGACGTGGGGGAATGAGCAGTTCTTC
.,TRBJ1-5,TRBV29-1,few,CSVEIGNSNQPQHF,TGCAGCGTTGAAATAGGGAATAGCAATCAGCCCCAGCATTTT
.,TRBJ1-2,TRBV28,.,CASSGGSLGYTF,TGTGCCAGCAGTGGGGGATCTTTAGGCTACACCTTC
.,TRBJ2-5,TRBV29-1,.,CSVRGGGEQYF,TGCAGCGTTCGAGGGGGTGGAGAGCAGTACTTC
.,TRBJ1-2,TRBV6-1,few,CASSDTGDYGYTF,TGTGCCAGCAGTGACACAGGCGACTATGGCTACACCTTC
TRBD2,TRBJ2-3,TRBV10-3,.,CAISSTSGSTDTQYF,TGTGCCATCAGTTCGACTAGCGGAAGCACAGATACGCAGTATTTT